The following is a T cell receptor (beta chain) sequence with its context. The antigen is unknown. The data were obtained in a study of blood T cells in healthy people across ages. General study findings and limits: Both higher diversity and more naive CD4+ cells marked long-lived donors when set against aged donors. In the absence of known donor CMV status, changes in expanded clonotypes were possibly confounded.

Together with a sample-barcoded 5' primer, a J-beta primer mix was included in a second PCR lasting about 6 to 11 cycles. TCRdb re-called the 5' RACE reads through MiXCR, storing one row per CDR3 protein. Counted here are under 2,000,000 distinct CDR3 sequences, less than 50% occurring once; the ten biggest clones make up roughly 2.1%. This CDR3 has 17 residues. Trimming removed 1 base at V and 0 bases at J, with 14 bases between. The germline V gene encodes CDR1 SGHDT and CDR2 YYEEEE. This TCR came from a middle-aged woman in good health. Sequenced input: blood. The chain is built from TRBV5-6 and TRBJ1-5, with D tentatively TRBD1 (5 bases). CDR3 DNA: TGTGCCAGCAGCTTGCGGGGGAGTGGGTATAGCAATCAGCCCCAGCATTTT. Protein sequence: CASSLRGSGYSNQPQHF.